One and the same sample provided the 20 T cell receptor beta chains below, sequenced in a study of blood T cell repertoires in COVID-19. Assay used: immunoSEQ multiplex PCR; TCRdb lists only in-frame clones, some missing. In the table there are some 390,000 clones, more than 75% of which are singletons. The sample comprised peripheral blood. All receptors come from a human donor in a cohort sampled during active COVID-19.

This clone showed up just once. DNA for the CDR3: TGTGCCAGCAATGAGGCCCGGGGGATCTACGAGCAGTACTTC. The encoded protein is CASNEARGIYEQYF. The chain has TRBV2 and TRBJ2-7, with a possible D match to TRBD2 (6 bases). The CDR3 is made up of 14 amino acids. CDR1 and CDR2 (germline): SNHLY, FYNNEI. Trimming removed 7 bases from V and 3 bases from J, with 16 bases in between.

By share, this clone ranks as medium-sized. Distinct nucleotide sequences in the sample also encode this CDR3. The chain has TRBV27 and TRBJ1-2, with a tentative D call TRBD1 (5 bases). Trimming stripped 3 bases from V and 4 bases from J, with 9 bases between. The germline V gene encodes CDR1 MNHEY and CDR2 SMNVEV (reference sequence). The CDR3 covers 13 residues. CDR3 sequence (DNA): TGTGCCAGCAGTTTCCAGGGATCCTATGGCTACACCTTC. Encoded protein: CASSFQGSYGYTF.

J is TRBJ1-2 and V is TRBV9, with 7 positions matching TRBD1. Losses at the gene ends were 3 bases for V and 6 bases for J; bases not matched to a gene: 11. CDR3 length: 15 amino acids. Germline V gene sequence: CDR1 SGDLS, CDR2 YYNGEE. CDR3 bases: TGTGCCAGCAGCGACGAGACAGGGAGTTCAAATGGCTACACCTTC. The encoded protein is CASSDETGSSNGYTF. The variable domain in full, completed from reference TRBV9 and TRBJ1-2, reads DSGVTQTPKHLITATGQRVTLRCSPRSGDLSVYWYQQSLDQGLQFLIQYYNGEERAKGNILERFSAQQFPDLHSELNLSSLELGDSALYFCASSDETGSSNGYTFGSGTRLTVV.

This chain uses TRBV21-1 with TRBJ1-5. TRBV21-1 is a listed pseudogene. This CDR3 spans 10 amino acids. CDR3 bases: TGTGCCAGCAGCCTCGAGACCCAGCATTTT. Translated, it gives CASSLETQHF.

The gene calls are TRBV5-1 and TRBJ2-3, with D maybe TRBD2 (5 bases). Germline CDR1 and CDR2: SGHRS and YFSETQ. The CDR3 is 13 amino acids. The CDR3: CARVLVDGDTQYF. The CDR3 bases are TGCGCGCGGGTCCTAGTTGATGGAGATACGCAGTATTTT.

This chain links TRBV28 with TRBJ1-5; no firm D call. Trimming took 5 bases from V and 6 from J, leaving 14 bases between them. This CDR3 comprises 14 residues. CDR1 and CDR2 (germline): MDHEN, SYDVKM. The CDR3 region has the DNA TGTGCCAGCAGTCCCCGGGTGCGCGGTCAGCCCCAGCATTTT. Translated: CASSPRVRGQPQHF.

The chain uses TRBV6-1 and TRBJ2-5; 7 nucleotides line up with TRBD2. The germline V gene encodes CDR1 MNHNS and CDR2 SASEGT. The CDR3 length is 16 residues. V trimming: 0 bases; J trimming: 5 bases; junction bases outside the gene matches: 9. The CDR3 is CASSEAEEWGGETQYF. DNA of the CDR3: TGTGCCAGCAGTGAAGCAGAGGAGTGGGGGGGGGAGACCCAGTACTTC.

The V gene is TRBV21-1, the J gene TRBJ2-3; the DNA was not compared with TRBD1, the D call given in the table. TRBV21-1 is labeled a pseudogene. The CDR3 loop spans 16 amino acids. DNA of the CDR3: TGTGCCAGCAGCAAAGAGAAAACAGGTCGCACAGATACGCAGTATTTT. The encoded protein is CASSKEKTGRTDTQYF.

The chain uses TRBV2 and TRBJ2-7; weak D call: TRBD2 (6 bases). Germline V CDR1 and CDR2: SNHLY, FYNNEI. V shed 8 bases and J shed 6 bases, with 20 bases lying between them. This CDR3 is 14 amino acids long. The CDR3 nucleotides read TGTGCCAGCCGGCGGGGCAGGGAAGGAGGCGAGCAGTACTTC. Translated: CASRRGREGGEQYF. Drawing the rest from reference TRBV2 and TRBJ2-7, the complete variable domain is EPEVTQTPSHQVTQMGQEVILRCVPISNHLYFYWYRQILGQKVEFLVSFYNNEISEKSEIFDDQFSVERPDGSNFTLKIRSTKLEDSAMYFCASRRGREGGEQYFGPGTRLTVT.

This rearrangement joins TRBV7-2 to TRBJ2-5; 9 nucleotides line up with TRBD1. The CDR3 contains 14 residues. V gave up 5 bases and J gave up 5 bases; unmatched junction bases: 6. Germline V gene data show CDR1 as SGHTA and CDR2 as FQGNSA. In nucleotides, the CDR3 is TGTGCCAGCAGCCCCGGACAGGGGTTGGAGACCCAGTACTTC. Its translation: CASSPGQGLETQYF.

This chain connects TRBV3-1 (or the pseudogene TRBV3-2) to TRBJ1-1; TRBD1 matches at 9 bases. Germline-derived CDR1 and CDR2 are LGHDT and YNNKEL (reference sequence). The J segment lost 6 bases and the V segment lost 1 base, leaving 12 bases of the junction unmatched. This CDR3 is 17 amino acids long. This CDR3 reads CASSQVDGTGNRAEAFF. The CDR3 DNA is TGTGCCAGCAGCCAAGTCGACGGGACAGGGAATCGTGCTGAAGCTTTCTTT.

The V and J genes are TRBV27 and TRBJ1-1, with D possibly matching TRBD1 (5 bases). The germline V gene has CDR1 MNHEY and CDR2 SMNVEV (reference sequence). The CDR3 is 15 residues long. V was pared by 3 bases and J by 1 base, with 12 bases between. The CDR3 coding sequence is TGTGCCAGCAGTTTGCTCGGGGACTCGAACACTGAAGCTTTCTTT. This codes for CASSLLGDSNTEAFF.

This sequence joins TRBV6-6 and TRBJ1-2, with a weak D call TRBD1 (5 bases). The CDR3 runs to 14 residues. V lost 5 bases and J lost 1, with 11 bases in between. The germline CDR1 and CDR2 sequences are MNHNY and SVGAGI (reference sequence). The CDR3 is CASSQGGFNYGYTF. The CDR3 DNA is TGTGCCAGCAGTCAGGGAGGTTTTAACTATGGCTACACCTTC.

The table lists this clone with a count of one. The chain combines TRBV30 with TRBJ1-1; 8 nucleotides match TRBD1. The length of the CDR3 is 14 residues. The junction had 10 bases not matched to a gene; V was cut back by 1 base and J by 9 bases. Germline lookup yields CDR1 GTSNPN and CDR2 SVGIG (reference sequence). For the CDR3, the DNA is TGTGCCTGGAGTGCGGGTGGACAGGGAAGACAAGCTTTCTTT. Its translation: CAWSAGGQGRQAFF.

The J gene is TRBJ2-7, the V gene TRBV6-5; 8 positions match TRBD2. V was pared by 7 bases and J by 2 bases, with 7 bases of the junction left unmatched. This CDR3 contains 14 residues. CDR1 is MNHEY, CDR2 SVGAGI, per germline. CDR3 in amino acids: CASTTGGLTYEQYF. DNA for the CDR3: TGTGCCAGCACCACGGGAGGGCTGACCTACGAGCAGTACTTC.

The rearrangement uses TRBV27 and TRBJ2-7, with a weak D call TRBD2 (6 bases). V was trimmed by 8 bases and J by 1 base, leaving 18 bases between them. Per germline, CDR1 MNHEY and CDR2 SMNVEV (reference sequence). The CDR3 is 15 amino acids. This CDR3 is CASRSFIGGSYEQYF. The CDR3 nucleotides are TGTGCCAGCCGCAGTTTCATTGGGGGGTCCTACGAGCAGTACTTC.

The gene calls are TRBV5-5 and TRBJ2-2; TRBD1 aligns across 9 bases. This CDR3 comprises 19 residues. The V segment lost 1 base and the J segment 6 bases; nucleotides outside the gene matches: 16. Germline V gives CDR1 SGHKS, CDR2 YYEKEE (reference sequence). DNA of the CDR3: TGTGCCAGCAGCTTGTTCAGGACAGGGGTAGTTTATGGCGCCGGGGAGCTGTTTTTT. Translation gives CASSLFRTGVVYGAGELFF.

The CDR3 sequence: CASSLRLRTEAFF. The CDR3 DNA follows: TGTGCCAGCAGCTTAAGGTTGAGGACTGAAGCTTTCTTT. V is TRBV7-9 and J is TRBJ1-1; D uncertain. Germline V gene sequence: CDR1 SEHNR, CDR2 FQNEAQ (reference sequence). V dropped 2 bases and J dropped 5 bases, with 9 bases sitting between them. The CDR3 extends over 13 amino acids.

This sequence joins TRBV7-9 and TRBJ1-2, with unresolved D. This CDR3 is 13 amino acids long. The V and J ends lost 5 bases and 8 bases respectively, with 15 bases between them. Germline V gene data show CDR1 as SEHNR and CDR2 as FQNEAQ (reference sequence). This CDR3 reads CASSTRQSGGYTF. The CDR3, as DNA: TGTGCCAGCAGCACCCGACAAAGTGGAGGCTACACCTTC.

The rearrangement links TRBV9 to TRBJ2-2; D not resolved. Germline CDR1 and CDR2: SGDLS and YYNGEE. This CDR3 has 15 residues. With 0 bases removed from V and 1 base from J, the gap between germline ends came to 7 bases. In DNA form, the CDR3 reads TGTGCCAGCAGCGTAGATCCCCTGAACACCGGGGAGCTGTTTTTT. Translated: CASSVDPLNTGELFF. The full variable domain, with the rest looked up from reference TRBV9 and TRBJ2-2, is DSGVTQTPKHLITATGQRVTLRCSPRSGDLSVYWYQQSLDQGLQFLIQYYNGEERAKGNILERFSAQQFPDLHSELNLSSLELGDSALYFCASSVDPLNTGELFFGEGSRLTVL.